This note documents a single TCR beta chain sequence. This clone's antigen is unknown. The sample holds no much larger clone one base away, and base qualities are not on file. Germline trimming amounts to 7 bases on V and 6 bases on J, with 6 as the count of junction bases outside the gene matches. Taken from the germline V gene, the CDR1 and CDR2 loops are MDHEN and SYDVKM. There are 14 amino acids in the CDR3, from cysteine to phenylalanine inclusive. Just the 42-base CDR3 DNA is kept, in frame starting at base 1. The cohort comprised some 730 healthy bone marrow donors. Cohort members were all nominally healthy when sampled, although unrecorded immune exposures were likely present. The donor was CMV seronegative and was included in the group of 352 seronegative cohort members. Every donor gave a peripheral blood sample, and the peripheral blood mononuclear cells from that sample were used for TCR beta sequencing. Genomic DNA extraction from the blood cell samples was performed with the Qiagen DNeasy Blood Extraction Kit.

Libraries were made using the immunoSEQ multiplex PCR assay. For the multiplex PCR, a mixture combining 60 forward primers for TCR Vbeta segments and 13 reverse primers for TCR Jbeta segments was used. The CDR3 region of rearranged TCR beta genes was amplified from genomic DNA by a multiplex PCR assay. Amplified TCR beta libraries were sequenced as 87-base-pair reads on the Illumina HiSeq System. Per the original workflow: In a later analysis, tens of millions of unique TCR beta chains were counted across the 500 to 850 repertoires, and roughly 11 million of these chains were shared by at least two donors. A nearest-neighbor algorithm error-corrected the raw reads and collapsed the reads into unique sequences, merging closely related sequences to remove PCR and sequencing errors. CDR3 sequences were aligned to IMGT reference sequences to assign V, D and J gene segments. For a sequence to be retained, at least a six-nucleotide match to both a V gene segment and a J gene segment was required. A rearrangement counted as productive if the CDR3 had no stop codons and remained in frame with V and J, and every other rearrangement counted as non-productive. Following IMGT convention, CDR3 was defined as the stretch from the second conserved V-encoded cysteine up to the conserved J-encoded phenylalanine. In an earlier analysis of approximately 590 of the donors, sequences lacking an unambiguous match to a single V gene segment were excluded. An earlier analysis of under 750 of the donors called V segments functional above 56.7% productive rearrangements and segregating when the between-donor standard deviation exceeded 5%. A statistical classification framework was built to diagnose cytomegalovirus status from the catalog of TCR beta chain sequences. In a later analysis, V and J genes were assigned by comparing TCR nucleotide sequences against IMGT/GENE-DB human TR gene sequences. The TCRdist pipeline was used in a later analysis to assign CDR3 sequences and most-parsimonious VDJ recombination scenarios. A later analysis defined each TCR beta chain by its CDR3 amino acid sequence plus V-gene family, and excluded reads lacking a unique V-gene family. To address suspected cross-contamination and a sequencing artifact, a later analysis removed some 620 highly shared, low-generation-probability nucleotide sequences. In a later analysis, a clonal expansion index for each public chain was calculated from normalized within-repertoire ranks of inferred template counts. Generation probabilities in a later analysis came from a VDJ recombination model fitted to out-of-frame rearrangements, and those results were checked against IGoR. Hypergeometric tests were used in a later analysis to score TCR-TCR, TCR-HLA and TCR-CMV co-occurrence, with a repertoire-size bias correction applied to the TCR pairs. In a later analysis, false discovery rates were estimated by permuting HLA or CMV assignments 20 times. A later analysis grouped co-occurring TCRs with DBSCAN, adding TCRdist sequence similarity when clustering within HLA-allele-positive subsets. Repertoires with fewer than 30,000 or more than 120,000 public chains were left out of co-occurrence clustering, as were a handful of repertoires with anomalous nucleotide sharing. In TCRdb, the immuneACCESS table is reduced to in-frame sequences with V and J assigned. These tables do not hold every clone; where another copy was compared, an unresolved V gene accounts for under half, and the others remain unexplained. That table gives V, J and clone size, and the DNA gave D and trimming. This sample comprises fewer than 200,000 clones, about 75% of them detected only once. The ten largest account for roughly 2% of the sample.

This entry is derived from a study of cytomegalovirus exposure and HLA in healthy donors (dated 2017 in TCRdb). Notes on the research overall: In an earlier analysis of roughly 590 of the donors, approximately 300 Gb of sequence data and some 100 million unique TCR beta sequences from about 179 million T cells were reported. Around 320 gigabases of sequencing data and tens of millions of unique TCR sequences were included in an early release covering roughly 600 HLA-typed donors. Of the roughly 410 genotyped donors, 80% to 90% were placed in the genetic ancestry cluster associated with self-reported Caucasian donors. The aim of the study was to test whether cataloging public T cell receptors could identify signatures of past pathogen exposure. Using immunosequencing, the study profiled T cell repertoires from 500 to 800 subjects and related those repertoires to cytomegalovirus serostatus. A separate validation cohort of about 110 different subjects was used in addition to the roughly 670-subject first cohort. To predict cytomegalovirus infection status, the study brought together high-throughput TCR immunosequencing, statistical association of individual TCRs with disease status, and machine learning. A later analysis re-examined previously published TCR beta repertoires from about 670 donors and added high-resolution HLA genotyping to investigate patterns of TCR occurrence. In the later analysis, no new phenotypic data were used to find candidate immune exposures; instead, reliance was placed on TCR beta sequences and their occurrence across donors. An earlier analysis of a few hundred of the donors applied high-throughput TCR beta sequencing to assess whether each TCR beta V gene segment acted as functional or pseudogenic. Donor age, sex, ethnicity and CMV serostatus were compiled alongside the repertoire data. A later genetic analysis took genome-wide SNP genotypes for about 55% of the 666 donors and used that subset as a discovery cohort. Every discovery cohort repertoire had been produced on one sequencing platform. Class I and class II HLA loci were covered by the typing at four-digit resolution. Typing coverage differed by locus: A, B, C, DRB1 and DQB1 were typed in about 629-630 donors, DQA1 in roughly 510, DPA1 in 600 to 610, and DPB1 in roughly 450. Because of strong linkage in the cohort, roughly 5 DR-DQ haplotypes were treated as single units for association and clustering. Among roughly 370 genotyped donors of the cohort, an average of about 240,000 unique TCR beta nucleotide sequences were sequenced per donor, around 18% of them non-productive.

The paper as a whole reports these results and caveats: The only immune exposure information available for the cohort was CMV serostatus. According to a later genetic analysis, donors in an Asian-associated ancestry cluster had fewer N-insertions in productive TCRs than the approximately 650-donor mean. According to a later analysis, parvovirus B19, influenza, CMV and Epstein-Barr virus appeared linked to several top co-occurrence clusters. Because the 87-base-pair reads could not distinguish some IMGT-functional V segments, including TRBV6-2 and TRBV6-3, those segments were excluded. Across donors, most TCR sequences were observed very rarely, whereas some public TCRs were present in many individuals. Because HLA typing was unavailable for some donors at each locus, only the typed subset was used in association tests. In the study, approximately 160 TCR beta chains were listed as associated with cytomegalovirus. Roughly uniform sequencing depth across donors was assumed in presence/absence analyses, although this assumption may not hold. A few of the identified cytomegalovirus-associated TCR beta chains were confirmed in vitro to be specific for cytomegalovirus antigens. In an earlier analysis of some 500 of the donors, most TCR beta V segments were observed in productive rearrangements about 87% or about 30% of the time, broadly matching IMGT annotations. Correlated functional status among segregating V segments might be attributable to linkage disequilibrium, but an unknown experimental factor could not be ruled out. It was suggested by the authors that the approach could potentially be generalized to other disease states and immunological phenotypes. In a later analysis, HLA-associated TCR beta chains were found to be more clonally expanded and to have lower generation probabilities than equally common non-associated chains. The cohort was sequenced for TCR beta chains only, and without alpha or paired-chain data the features that could be detected were limited. A group of highly shared sequence variants was considered likely to be a technical artifact of the sequencing pipeline. A later analysis found that most CMV-associated TCR beta chains appeared HLA-restricted, with HLA associations seemingly driven largely by CMV exposure. When HLA alleles, especially DR and DQ, strongly co-occurred, attributing TCR associations to individual alleles was difficult. A further reported finding was that TCR beta sequences accurately predicted the HLA-A and HLA-B alleles for most subjects in the first cohort. A later analysis associated about 16,000 TCR beta sequences with specific HLA alleles at a false discovery rate of 0.05. Because counts were too low, 15 or so rarely observed V segments, including chromosome 9 orphons, were excluded from the earlier analysis of 587 of the donors. The classifier was reported to diagnose cytomegalovirus status with high specificity and sensitivity in both the original cohort and the validation cohort. A later analysis found that TCR association rates varied across HLA loci, with DRB1 alleles showing the most associated TCRs and HLA-C alleles the fewest. A later genetic analysis associated a missense DCLRE1C variant with V-gene and J-gene trimming of TCR beta chains, and an independent cohort replicated the association.

Sequencing was carried out using PBMCs. This TCR derives from a female donor in good health and CMV-seronegative. The chain is assembled from TRBV28 and TRBJ2-5, and 12 junctional nucleotides match TRBD2. The CDR3 protein is CASTLAGGPKTQYF. In nucleotide form, the sequence is TGTGCCAGCACACTAGCGGGGGGCCCGAAGACCCAGTACTTC. Reference TRBV28 and TRBJ2-5 proteins supply the regions before and after the CDR3; the full variable domain is: DVKVTQSSRYLVKRTGEKVFLECVQDMDHENMFWYRQDPGLGLRLIYFSYDVKMKEKGDIPEGYSVSREKKERFSLILESASTNQTSMYLCASTLAGGPKTQYFGPGTRLLVL.